This T cell receptor beta chain appears in the sequencing data of a study of HIV-infected patients and healthy controls. This clonotype was picked up many times. Whole blood was used without fractionation, so all unsorted peripheral T cells were included. Alpha and beta constant-region primers primed reverse transcription of around 500 ng RNA. Using multiplexing indices, alpha and beta chain libraries were generated apart by chain-specific third strand synthesis. Each CDR3 protein is one row after TCRdb ran MiXCR on the 5' RACE reads. The profile shows 10,000 to 15,000 distinct CDR3 sequences, about 5.1% of them singletons. Germline V gene sequence: CDR1 MNHEY, CDR2 SVGAGI. The V end lost 0 bases, the J end lost 8 bases, and 4 bases lay between the germline ends. The CDR3 spans 12 residues.

The J gene is TRBJ2-2, the V gene TRBV6-5; D is undetermined. This clonotype was sampled from an adult in good health. Source material: blood. CDR3 DNA: TGTGCCAGCAGTTACTCGACTGGGGAGCTGTTTTTT. It codes for CASSYSTGELFF.